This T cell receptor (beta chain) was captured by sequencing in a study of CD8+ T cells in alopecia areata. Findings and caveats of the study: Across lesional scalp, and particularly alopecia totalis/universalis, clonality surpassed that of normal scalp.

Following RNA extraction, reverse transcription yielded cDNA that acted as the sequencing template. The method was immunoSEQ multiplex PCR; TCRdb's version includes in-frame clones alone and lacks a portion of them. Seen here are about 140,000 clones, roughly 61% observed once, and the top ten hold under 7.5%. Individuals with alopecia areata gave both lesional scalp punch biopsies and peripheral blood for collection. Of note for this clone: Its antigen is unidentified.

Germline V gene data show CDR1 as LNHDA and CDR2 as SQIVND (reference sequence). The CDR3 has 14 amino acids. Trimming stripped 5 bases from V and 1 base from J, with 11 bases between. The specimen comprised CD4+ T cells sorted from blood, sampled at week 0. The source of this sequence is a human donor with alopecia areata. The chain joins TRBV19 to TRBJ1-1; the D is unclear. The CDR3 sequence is CASSPGLSNTEAFF. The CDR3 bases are TGTGCCAGTAGTCCTGGACTCTCGAACACTGAAGCTTTCTTT.